A single sample gave rise to the 2 T cell receptor beta chains below, sequenced in a study of cytomegalovirus exposure and HLA in healthy donors. This PCR relied on a set of 60 Vbeta primers and 13 Jbeta primers. Method: immunoSEQ multiplex PCR; TCRdb's copy keeps in-frame clones and lacks some. The data contain fewer than 200,000 clones, 76% of them singletons. The sample was PBMCs. These receptors were collected from a female donor in good health and CMV-seronegative.

The chain couples TRBV27 to TRBJ2-3; 11 bases map to TRBD2. J lost 1 base, V lost 0 bases, and 6 bases had no gene match. CDR1 MNHEY and CDR2 SMNVEV come from the germline V gene (reference sequence). The CDR3 runs 18 residues. The chain's CDR3 is CASSLSGVGLAGTDTQYF. Written as DNA, the CDR3 is TGTGCCAGCAGTTTATCGGGTGTGGGACTAGCGGGCACAGATACGCAGTATTTT.

The rearrangement uses TRBV18 and TRBJ2-5; no definite D call. The germline CDR1 and CDR2 sequences are KGHSH and LQKENI. Deletions cut 3 bases from V and 2 bases from J, with 7 bases between. The CDR3 is 13 residues long. The CDR3 protein is CASSPVLQETQYF. For the CDR3, the DNA is TGTGCCAGCTCACCCGTTCTTCAAGAGACCCAGTACTTC.